This T cell receptor (beta chain) is drawn from a study of T cell responses to AZD1222 COVID-19 vaccine. For this clone: What it recognizes is unknown.

Analysis merged second doses at about 4 or about 12 weeks. V shed 4 bases, J shed 6 bases, and the junction held 17 bases outside the gene matches. There are 18 residues in the CDR3. Germline CDR1 and CDR2: SGHAT and FQNNGV. Regarding the study as a whole: Repertoire sampling happened only post peak T cell response. Recipients of AZD1222 seropositive at baseline numbered only five or six. White British ancestry dominated among donors, who included more females, and clonal diversity was possibly underestimated.

The assay was immunoSEQ multiplex PCR, and TCRdb's table has in-frame clones only and misses some. The sample consists of about 130,000 clones, approximately 88% of them appearing once. The gene calls are TRBV11-2 and TRBJ2-1; 8 bases map to TRBD2. The origin of this receptor is an adult who received the AZD1222 COVID-19 vaccine. The specimen comprised peripheral blood, sampled 28 days after the second AZD1222 dose. The CDR3 sequence: CASSSRGPTLGGGNEQFF. CDR3 sequence (DNA): TGTGCCAGCAGCTCAAGGGGACCCACACTCGGGGGGGGCAATGAGCAGTTCTTC. The whole variable domain, remainder taken from reference TRBV11-2 and TRBJ2-1, is EAGVAQSPRYKIIEKRQSVAFWCNPISGHATLYWYQQILGQGPKLLIQFQNNGVVDDSQLPKDRFSAERLKGVDSTLKIQPAKLEDSAVYLCASSSRGPTLGGGNEQFFGPGTRLTVL.